The 24 T cell receptor beta chains below were found in one sample sequenced in a study of T cell responses to AZD1222 COVID-19 vaccine. TCRdb keeps only in-frame clones here, not all; method: immunoSEQ multiplex PCR. The data show roughly 66,000 clones, with roughly 84% seen just once and around 7.5% held by the top ten. Sequenced here: peripheral blood, sampled on day 0 of AZD1222 vaccination. The receptors were gathered from an adult in good health.

The rearrangement joins TRBV7-2 to TRBJ1-1; the match to TRBD1 covers 7 bases. Germline CDR1 SGHTA, CDR2 FQGNSA. The CDR3 has 14 residues. Trimming removed 5 bases from V and 0 bases from J; junction bases left unmatched: 3. Here the CDR3 reads CASSTTGLNTEAFF. The DNA for the CDR3 is TGTGCCAGCAGCACGACAGGGTTGAACACTGAAGCTTTCTTT.

J is TRBJ2-7 and V is TRBV5-1; a weak D match, TRBD1 (6 bases). In germline, CDR1 is SGHRS, CDR2 YFSETQ. V gave up 4 bases and J gave up 4 bases, with 18 bases separating them. CDR3 length equals 15 residues. The CDR3 bases are TGCGCCAGCAGCCCCGGACAGCTTCTACGGTACGAGCAGTACTTC. Translated, it gives CASSPGQLLRYEQYF.

In DNA form, the CDR3 reads TGTGCCAGCAGTGAAGCTGGGGGTATCGGAAACACCATATATTTT. Amino acid sequence: CASSEAGGIGNTIYF. The J gene is TRBJ1-3, the V gene TRBV6-1; tentative D call: TRBD1 (5 bases). Germline lookup yields CDR1 MNHNS and CDR2 SASEGT. V was clipped by 0 bases and J by 4 bases, with 10 bases between them. The CDR3 is 15 amino acids.

This chain connects TRBV28 to TRBJ2-7; 13 bases are shared with TRBD2. Germline assignment: CDR1 MDHEN and CDR2 SYDVKM. The CDR3 is made up of 15 amino acids. V lost 3 bases to trimming and J lost 2 bases; unmatched junction nucleotides: 1. The CDR3 sequence is CASSLTSGGPYEQYF. The DNA of the CDR3 is TGTGCCAGCAGTTTGACTAGCGGGGGGCCCTACGAGCAGTACTTC.

V and J are TRBV19 and TRBJ1-1; 9 bases match TRBD1. The trim removed 3 bases at V and 4 bases at J, leaving 3 bases unmatched. The CDR3 is 14 residues long. In germline, CDR1 is LNHDA, CDR2 SQIVND (reference sequence). For the CDR3, the DNA is TGTGCCAGTAGTATGGGACAGGGTCTCACTGAAGCTTTCTTT. As protein: CASSMGQGLTEAFF. The whole variable domain, remainder taken from reference TRBV19 and TRBJ1-1, is DGGITQSPKYLFRKEGQNVTLSCEQNLNHDAMYWYRQDPGQGLRLIYYSQIVNDFQKGDIAEGYSVSREKKESFPLTVTSAQKNPTAFYLCASSMGQGLTEAFFGQGTRLTVV.

This clone was seen once. This sequence joins TRBV24-1 and TRBJ1-4; D might be TRBD1 (6 bases). This CDR3 is 15 amino acids long. Trimming took off 5 bases at V and 8 bases at J, with 17 bases between the two ends. The germline V gene encodes CDR1 KGHDR and CDR2 SFDVKD. CDR3 amino acids: CATSAPDRDLEKLFF. In DNA form, the CDR3 reads TGTGCCACCAGTGCTCCGGACAGAGACCTAGAAAAACTGTTTTTT.

The CDR3 protein is CASSLPRGRDYGYTF. The DNA for the CDR3 is TGTGCCAGCAGCTTACCTCGGGGGAGGGACTATGGCTACACCTTC. The chain is built from TRBV6-5 and TRBJ1-2, with D tentatively TRBD1 (5 bases). Germline CDR1 reads MNHEY; CDR2 reads SVGAGI. The CDR3 is 15 amino acids. Trimming shortened V by 6 bases and J by 3 bases, and 17 bases separated the two germline ends.

The chain links TRBV4-3 to TRBJ2-1, with no clear D. V lost 0 bases to trimming and J lost 8 bases, with 8 bases between them. The CDR3 loop spans 13 amino acids. Germline CDR1 reads LGHNA; CDR2 reads YSLEER. The CDR3 region has the DNA TGCGCCAGCAGCCAAGAACCACGGGATGAGCAGTTCTTC. This sequence encodes CASSQEPRDEQFF.

The chain couples TRBV19 to TRBJ2-7; TRBD1 is a possible D gene (6 bases). V shed 4 bases and J shed 5 bases, with 15 bases lying between them. The CDR3 runs 14 residues. CDR1 is LNHDA and CDR2 is SQIVND in the germline V gene (reference sequence). CDR3 in amino acids: CASSTSLYRDEQYF. CDR3 in DNA: TGTGCCAGTAGTACCAGCCTATACAGGGACGAGCAGTACTTC.

The gene calls are TRBV19 and TRBJ1-6; D may be TRBD1 (5 bases). V lost 7 bases to trimming and J lost 0 bases, with 10 bases between them. The CDR3 runs 15 residues. Germline assignment: CDR1 LNHDA and CDR2 SQIVND (reference sequence). The CDR3 sequence: CASNRQSSYNSPLHF. The CDR3 region has the DNA TGTGCCAGTAACAGACAGAGCTCCTATAATTCACCCCTCCACTTT.

V is TRBV5-4 and J is TRBJ1-6; D uncertain. The CDR3 is 13 residues long. Germline values: CDR1 SGHNT, CDR2 YYREEE (reference sequence). Deletions cut 4 bases from V and 4 bases from J, with 6 bases between. The CDR3 DNA reads as TGTGCCAGCAGCCCAGATTATAATTCACCCCTCCACTTT. It translates to CASSPDYNSPLHF. Variable domain in full (rest from reference TRBV5-4 and TRBJ1-6): ETGVTQSPTHLIKTRGQQVTLRCSSQSGHNTVSWYQQALGQGPQFIFQYYREEENGRGNFPPRFSGLQFPNYSSELNVNALELDDSALYLCASSPDYNSPLHFGNGTRLTVT.

The chain couples TRBV3-1 (or the pseudogene TRBV3-2) to TRBJ1-5, with 9 bases identical to TRBD1. Germline CDR1 LGHDT, CDR2 YNNKEL (reference sequence). Trimming at V came to 4 bases and at J to 2 bases, leaving 6 bases not matched to a gene. This CDR3 contains 16 residues. The CDR3 is CASSPARQGGNQPQHF. In DNA form, the CDR3 reads TGTGCCAGCAGCCCTGCGCGACAGGGGGGCAATCAGCCCCAGCATTTT.

The rearrangement joins TRBV7-9 to TRBJ1-2; D is ambiguous. Germline CDR1 is SEHNR and CDR2 is FQNEAQ (reference sequence). The CDR3 sequence is 13 residues long. V dropped 5 bases and J dropped 5 bases, with 12 bases sitting between them. The CDR3 loop reads CASSDMGGYGYTF. The CDR3 nucleotides read TGTGCCAGCAGCGACATGGGAGGGTATGGCTACACCTTC.

The J gene is TRBJ1-1, the V gene TRBV5-1; D ambiguous. The V gene's germline CDR1 is SGHRS and CDR2 YFSETQ. The V end was cut by 3 bases, the J end by 1 base, with 10 bases between. CDR3 length equals 14 residues. The CDR3 sequence is CASSSAPGNTEAFF. CDR3 coding DNA: TGCGCCAGCAGCTCGGCTCCGGGGAACACTGAAGCTTTCTTT.

V usage is TRBV5-4 and J usage is TRBJ2-5; TRBD2 matches at 15 bases. The CDR3 runs to 16 residues. V lost 4 bases and J lost 4; bases outside the gene matches: 5. Germline lookup yields CDR1 SGHNT and CDR2 YYREEE (reference sequence). The CDR3 loop is CASSRTSGGALETQYF. The CDR3 DNA reads TGTGCCAGCAGCAGGACTAGCGGGGGGGCCCTAGAGACCCAGTACTTC.

This sequence joins TRBV12-1 and TRBJ1-5. TRBV12-1 is a documented pseudogene. The CDR3 totals 15 residues. Written as DNA, the CDR3 is TGTGCCAGCAGCTTTCCCCGGCATAGCAATCAGCCCCAGCATTTT. Translated, it gives CASSFPRHSNQPQHF.

The rearrangement links TRBV4-3 to TRBJ2-7; 7 bases are a match to TRBD1. V was clipped by 1 base and J by 3 bases; unmatched bases: 6. Germline V gives CDR1 LGHNA, CDR2 YSLEER. This CDR3 comprises 15 residues. CDR3 nucleotide sequence: TGCGCCAGCAGCCAAGTCGTAGGGGGCAACTACGAGCAGTACTTC. Translated: CASSQVVGGNYEQYF.

The chain has TRBV7-8 and TRBJ1-4; 7 nucleotides agree with TRBD1. The V gene end was trimmed by 5 bases and the J gene end by 3 bases; junction bases not matched to a gene: 6. Looked up from germline, CDR1 is SGHVS and CDR2 is FQNEAQ. CDR3 length: 15 residues. CDR3 DNA: TGTGCCAGCAGCGCATCCGGGACAGCTAATGAAAAACTGTTTTTT. This codes for CASSASGTANEKLFF.

The V and J genes are TRBV18 and TRBJ1-6; weak D call: TRBD1 (6 bases). Germline CDR1 reads KGHSH; CDR2 reads LQKENI. Trimming removed 3 bases at V and 4 bases at J, with 13 bases between. The CDR3 spans 16 residues. The CDR3 loop is CASSPQQGRYNSPLHF. In DNA form, the CDR3 reads TGTGCCAGCTCACCTCAACAGGGAAGGTATAATTCACCCCTCCACTTT.

The rearrangement uses TRBV11-2 and TRBJ1-1; D possibly corresponds to TRBD1 (6 bases). CDR1 and CDR2 (germline): SGHAT, FQNNGV. The CDR3 contains 16 residues. V gave up 4 bases and J gave up 4 bases, with 19 bases separating them. The CDR3 here is CASSWENRGPGTEAFF. The CDR3 coding sequence is TGTGCCAGCAGCTGGGAAAATCGGGGGCCGGGCACTGAAGCTTTCTTT.

V usage is TRBV29-1 and J usage is TRBJ1-1, with TRBD1 identical over 9 bases. Trimming removed 6 bases from V and 6 bases from J; junction bases left unmatched: 2. Germline CDR1 is SQVTM and CDR2 is ANQGSEA. This CDR3 is built from 11 residues. CDR3 DNA: TGCAGCGTGGACAGGGGAGCTGAAGCTTTCTTT. Residues: CSVDRGAEAFF.

This chain links TRBV18 with TRBJ1-2; D is undetermined. The CDR3 covers 16 residues. Trimming left V 3 bases short and J 3 bases short, with 17 bases between. The germline CDR1 and CDR2 sequences are KGHSH and LQKENI. The CDR3 DNA is TGTGCCAGCTCACCCTCCGGGCTACCGGAGGACTATGGCTACACCTTC. This sequence encodes CASSPSGLPEDYGYTF.

The genes are TRBV30 and TRBJ1-1; D remains unclear. Trimming stripped 0 bases from V and 1 base from J, with 9 bases between. Germline values: CDR1 GTSNPN, CDR2 SVGIG (reference sequence). This CDR3 has 14 residues. The CDR3 region has the DNA TGTGCCTGGAGTGTACTGAGAGGGAACACTGAAGCTTTCTTT. It is translated as CAWSVLRGNTEAFF.

This clone occurred a few times. The chain links TRBV3-1 (or the pseudogene TRBV3-2) to TRBJ1-4; no firm D call. Germline CDR1 is LGHDT and CDR2 is YNNKEL (reference sequence). V lost 2 bases and J lost 7, with 11 bases in between. This CDR3 has 14 amino acids. Here the CDR3 reads CASSQRDGSEKLFF. The DNA for the CDR3 is TGTGCCAGCAGCCAAAGGGATGGGAGTGAAAAACTGTTTTTT.